This passage covers 2 T cell receptor beta chains from one sample sequenced in a study of T cells in women clearing cervical HPV infection. TCRdb's table, derived via immunoSEQ multiplex PCR, lists solely in-frame clones and lacks some. The sample is made up of 15,000 to 20,000 clones, and the top ten hold around 17% of it. Specimen: blood buffy coat. Receptors were obtained from a woman between 18 and 70 years old with a cervical HPV16 infection that either progressed to CIN3+ or cleared (not recorded which).

In the case of this clone: The read finishes 3 residues shy of the CDR3 end, and the germline J gene is used to complete it. The chain joins TRBV7-6 to TRBJ1-1; 8 bases agree with TRBD1. Losses at the gene ends were 5 bases for V and 0 bases for J; bases not matched to a gene: 5. CDR1 is SGHVS and CDR2 is FNYEAQ in the germline V gene. The CDR3 is 15 amino acids. CDR3: CASSQGQGMNTEAFF. Incomplete CDR3 DNA: TGTGCCAGCAGCCAAGGACAGGGCATGAACACTGAA.

A word on this clone: From the germline J gene comes the end of the CDR3, since the read stops 3 residues before it. The gene calls are TRBV12-3 or TRBV12-4 and TRBJ2-7; the match to TRBD2 covers 14 bases. Trimming removed 5 bases from V and 1 base from J; junction bases left unmatched: 7. The CDR3 runs to 17 residues. Here the CDR3 reads CASSARLAGGRSYEQYF. CDR3 bases read: TGTGCCAGCAGTGCGCGACTAGCGGGGGGGAGGTCCTACGAG.